The sequence of this TCR beta chain was determined in a study of technical replicates of blood from a few donors (TCRdb year 2017). Remarks on this clone: Its target antigen remains unknown. No base-level quality is on record; no much larger clone is a single base apart.

CDR1 MGHRA and CDR2 YSYEKL were looked up in the germline V gene. V is pruned by 0 bases and J by 0 bases, leaving 12 bases of the junction without a gene match. Reading from cysteine to phenylalanine, the CDR3 counts 19 amino acids. The only DNA kept is the CDR3, 57 bases in frame from the first base. To prepare the library, the immunoSEQ multiplex PCR assay was applied. TCRdb provides this immuneACCESS table in a form limited to in-frame rearrangements. Some clones are lacking; in checked studies, under half of them reflect an unresolved V gene, and why the rest are absent is not known. The sample records around 100,000 clones, roughly 96% of which are singletons. The ten biggest clones cover roughly 0.33% of the sample.

The receptor was isolated from a human donor in good health. Material for sequencing was T cells isolated from PBMCs. The V gene is TRBV4-1 and the J gene is TRBJ2-3, with 7 bases matching TRBD2. The nucleotides are TGCGCCAGCAGCCAAGATAGCCTAGCGGACCTTCTTAGCACAGATACGCAGTATTTT. Its coded protein is CASSQDSLADLLSTDTQYF.